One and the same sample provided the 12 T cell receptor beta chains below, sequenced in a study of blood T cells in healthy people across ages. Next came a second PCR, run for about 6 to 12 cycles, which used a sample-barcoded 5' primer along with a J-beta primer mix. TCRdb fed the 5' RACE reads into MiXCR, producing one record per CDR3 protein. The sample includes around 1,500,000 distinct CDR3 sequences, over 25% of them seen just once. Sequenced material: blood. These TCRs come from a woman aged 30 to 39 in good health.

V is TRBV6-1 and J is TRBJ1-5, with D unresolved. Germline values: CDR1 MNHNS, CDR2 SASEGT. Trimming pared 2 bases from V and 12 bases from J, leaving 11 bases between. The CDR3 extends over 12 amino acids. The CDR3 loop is CASSEWQKYQHF. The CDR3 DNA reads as TGTGCCAGCAGTGAATGGCAGAAGTACCAGCATTTT.

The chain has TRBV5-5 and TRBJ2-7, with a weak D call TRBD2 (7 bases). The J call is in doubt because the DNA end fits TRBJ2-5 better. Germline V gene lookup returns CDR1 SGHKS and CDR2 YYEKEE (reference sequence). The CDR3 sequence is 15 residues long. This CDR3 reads CASSLVGGPGETQYF. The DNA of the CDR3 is TGTGCCAGCAGCTTAGTCGGGGGGCCTGGAGAGACCCAGTACTTC.

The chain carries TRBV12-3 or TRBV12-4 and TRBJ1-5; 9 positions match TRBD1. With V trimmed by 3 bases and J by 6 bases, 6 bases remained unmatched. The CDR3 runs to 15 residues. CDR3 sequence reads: CASSFGRQGVQPQHF. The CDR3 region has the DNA TGTGCCAGCAGTTTTGGGAGACAGGGGGTTCAGCCCCAGCATTTT.

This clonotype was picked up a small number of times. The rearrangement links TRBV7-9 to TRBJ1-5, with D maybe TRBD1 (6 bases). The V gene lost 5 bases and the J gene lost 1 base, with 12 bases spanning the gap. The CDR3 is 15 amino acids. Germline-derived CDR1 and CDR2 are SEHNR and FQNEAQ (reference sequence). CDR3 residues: CASSQGPRSNQPQHF. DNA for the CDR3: TGTGCCAGCAGCCAGGGGCCAAGAAGCAATCAGCCCCAGCATTTT.

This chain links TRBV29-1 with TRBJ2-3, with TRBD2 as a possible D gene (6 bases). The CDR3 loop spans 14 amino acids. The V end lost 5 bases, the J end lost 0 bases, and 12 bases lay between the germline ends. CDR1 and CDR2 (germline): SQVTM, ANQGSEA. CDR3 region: CSVRLGSSTDTQYF. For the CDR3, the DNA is TGCAGCGTTCGACTAGGGTCGAGCACAGATACGCAGTATTTT.

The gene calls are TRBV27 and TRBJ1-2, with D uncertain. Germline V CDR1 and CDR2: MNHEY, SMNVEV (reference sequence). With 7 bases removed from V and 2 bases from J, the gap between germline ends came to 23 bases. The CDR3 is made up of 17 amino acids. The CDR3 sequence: CASKHAQFPGLNYGYTF. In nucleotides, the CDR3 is TGTGCCAGCAAGCACGCCCAGTTTCCCGGGTTAAACTATGGCTACACCTTC.

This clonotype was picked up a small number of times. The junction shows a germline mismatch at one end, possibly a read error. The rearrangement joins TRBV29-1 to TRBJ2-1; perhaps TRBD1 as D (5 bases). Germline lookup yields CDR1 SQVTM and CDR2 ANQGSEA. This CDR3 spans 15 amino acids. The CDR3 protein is CSAEGASPSYNEQFF. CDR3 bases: TGCAGCGCTGAAGGGGCTAGTCCTTCCTACAATGAGCAGTTCTTC.

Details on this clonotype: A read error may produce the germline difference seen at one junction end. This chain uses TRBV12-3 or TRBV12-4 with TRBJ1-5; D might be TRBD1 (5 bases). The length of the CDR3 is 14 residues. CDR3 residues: CASSRQGSNQPRHF. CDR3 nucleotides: TGTGCCAGCAGTCGGCAGGGAAGCAATCAGCCCCGGCATTTT.

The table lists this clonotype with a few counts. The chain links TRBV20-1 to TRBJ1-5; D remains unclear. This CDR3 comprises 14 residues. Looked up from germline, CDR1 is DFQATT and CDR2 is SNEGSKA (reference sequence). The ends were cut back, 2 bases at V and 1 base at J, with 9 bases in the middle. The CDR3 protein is CSARIGGSNQPQHF. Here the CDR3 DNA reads TGCAGTGCTAGAATAGGTGGGAGCAATCAGCCCCAGCATTTT.

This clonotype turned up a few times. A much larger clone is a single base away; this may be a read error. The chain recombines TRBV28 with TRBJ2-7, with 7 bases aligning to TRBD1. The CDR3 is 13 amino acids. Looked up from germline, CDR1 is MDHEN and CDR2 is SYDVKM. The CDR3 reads CAGRGIGVYEQYF. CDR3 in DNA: TGTGCCGGCAGGGGGATAGGGGTTTACGAGCAGTACTTC. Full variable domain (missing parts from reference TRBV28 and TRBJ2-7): DVKVTQSSRYLVKRTGEKVFLECVQDMDHENMFWYRQDPGLGLRLIYFSYDVKMKEKGDIPEGYSVSREKKERFSLILESASTNQTSMYLCAGRGIGVYEQYFGPGTRLTVT.

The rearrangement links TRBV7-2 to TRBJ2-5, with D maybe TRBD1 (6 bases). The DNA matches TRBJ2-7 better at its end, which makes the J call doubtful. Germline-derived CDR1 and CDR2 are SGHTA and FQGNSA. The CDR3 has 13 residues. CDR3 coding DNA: TGTGCCAGCTCGGACAGAGTCTTCTACGAGCAGTACTTC. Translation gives CASSDRVFYEQYF.

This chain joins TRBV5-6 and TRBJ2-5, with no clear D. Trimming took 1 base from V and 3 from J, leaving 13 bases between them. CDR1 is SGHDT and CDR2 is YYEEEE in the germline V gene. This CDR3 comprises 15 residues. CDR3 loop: CASSLLFQGKETQYF. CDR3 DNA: TGTGCCAGCAGCTTGCTCTTCCAAGGGAAAGAGACCCAGTACTTC.